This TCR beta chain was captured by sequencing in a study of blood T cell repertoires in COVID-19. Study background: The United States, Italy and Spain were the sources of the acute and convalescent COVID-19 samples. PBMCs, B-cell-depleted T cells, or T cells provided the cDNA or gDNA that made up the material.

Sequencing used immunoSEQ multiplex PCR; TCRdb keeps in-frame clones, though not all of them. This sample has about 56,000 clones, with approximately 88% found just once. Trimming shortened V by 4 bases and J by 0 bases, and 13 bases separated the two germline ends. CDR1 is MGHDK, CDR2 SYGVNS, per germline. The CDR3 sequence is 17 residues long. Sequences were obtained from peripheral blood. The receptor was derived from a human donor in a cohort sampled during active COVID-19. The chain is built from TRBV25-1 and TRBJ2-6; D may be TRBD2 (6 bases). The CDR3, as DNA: TGTGCCAGCAGTGGGGGGGTGATTAGCTCTGGGGCCAACGTCCTGACTTTC. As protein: CASSGGVISSGANVLTF.